This T cell receptor beta chain was sequenced during a study of blood T cells in healthy people across ages. Overall study results and limits: Estimates of total diversity, which came from one million sequenced T cells, were considered to be underestimates.

Healthy Caucasian individuals from Russia aged about 6 to 100 served as donors. A second PCR, run for about 6 to 11 cycles, used a sample-barcoded 5' primer plus a J-beta primer mix. TCRdb processed the 5' RACE reads anew with MiXCR; each CDR3 protein has one entry. The sample records 1.5 million to 2 million distinct CDR3 sequences, 28% being singletons. On this clonotype itself: The antigen is undetermined.

The J segment lost 10 bases and the V segment lost 6 bases, leaving 9 bases of the junction unmatched. The CDR3 is 13 residues long. Germline loops: CDR1 SNHLY, CDR2 FYNNEI. V and J are TRBV2 and TRBJ2-7, with 10 nucleotides matching TRBD1. Sequenced material: blood. This receptor was obtained from a woman between 25 and 40 years old in good health. The CDR3 is CASRRDRGNIQYF. CDR3 coding DNA: TGTGCCAGCAGACGGGACAGGGGAAACATCCAGTACTTC.